This entry concerns a single T cell receptor (beta chain). Its antigen is as yet unknown. By flow cytometry, patients selected for sequencing had shown an expansion of CD8+CD57+ cells. Patients, without exception, had severe acquired aplastic anemia. The blood sampling took place in patients who had so far received no therapy. The V gene's germline CDR1 is SGHVS and CDR2 FNYEAQ. The CDR3 covers 15 residues. V was pared by 5 bases and J by 4 bases, with 8 bases of the junction left unmatched. This entry is derived from a study of CD8+CD57+ T cells in acquired aplastic anemia. Study in general: Sorted cells (CD4+ and CD8+) yielded DNA amounts that averaged around 3.5 ug.

General observations from the study: Approximately 29 was the count of CD8+ CDR3 sequences that patients shared with controls.

TCR beta VDJ and CDR3 were profiled, and genomic DNA was the template. TCRdb passed the reads through MiXCR, listing each CDR3 protein once. Counted here are around 150,000 distinct CDR3 sequences, 40% to 50% occurring once; the ten biggest clones make up over 25%. Source material: sorted CD4+, CD8+, or CD8+CD57+ T cells (not recorded which) from PBMCs. V usage is TRBV7-6 and J usage is TRBJ2-1, with 7 bases lining up with TRBD1. The receptor comes from a human donor with aplastic anemia. CDR3 amino acids: CASSDRAGGYNEQFF. The CDR3 nucleotides read TGTGCCAGCAGCGATCGGGCAGGGGGATACAATGAGCAGTTCTTC. Full variable domain (rest looked up from reference TRBV7-6 and TRBJ2-1): GAGVSQSPRYKVTKRGQDVALRCDPISGHVSLYWYRQALGQGPEFLTYFNYEAQQDKSGLPNDRFSAERPEGSISTLTIQRTEQRDSAMYRCASSDRAGGYNEQFFGPGTRLTVL.